A single sample gave rise to the 9 T cell receptor beta chains below, sequenced in a study of shared clonotypes between healthy human individuals. Profiled with immunoSEQ multiplex PCR; TCRdb holds only in-frame clones, not every one. The sample carries 950,000 to 1,100,000 clones, 78% recorded once. Sequencing was carried out using memory CD4+ T cells from PBMCs. This sample's subset: CD45RA-negative fraction. The receptors come from a man between 18 and 35 years old in good health. Some clones in this sample may be carry-over from other donors' samples.

J is TRBJ1-3 and V is TRBV11-2; D remains ambiguous. Between the trimmed V and J ends, which lost 1 base and 0 bases, there was a span of 7 bases. Germline CDR1 is SGHAT and CDR2 is FQNNGV. This CDR3 contains 15 residues. In DNA, the CDR3 is TGTGCCAGCAGCTTAGGATTTAACTCTGGAAACACCATATATTTT. Its protein is CASSLGFNSGNTIYF.

The chain is built from TRBV29-1 and TRBJ2-3; 11 nucleotides match TRBD2. Per germline, CDR1 SQVTM and CDR2 ANQGSEA. The CDR3 totals 16 residues. J was trimmed by 2 bases and V by 3 bases; bases with no gene match: 7. CDR3: CSVDSTSGRSTDTQYF. In DNA form, the CDR3 reads TGCAGCGTTGATAGTACTAGCGGGAGATCCACAGATACGCAGTATTTT.

CDR3 nucleotides: TGTGCCAGCGCCCGGGCAGGGAGCCCCTACGAGCAGTACTTC. It specifies CASARAGSPYEQYF. The J gene is TRBJ2-7, the V gene TRBV7-6; D is possibly TRBD1 or TRBD2 (5 bases each). The germline CDR1 and CDR2 sequences are SGHVS and FNYEAQ. With 8 bases removed from V and 2 bases from J, the gap between germline ends came to 16 bases. CDR3 length: 14 residues.

The J gene is TRBJ1-2, the V gene TRBV29-1; a weak D match, TRBD1 (5 bases). V lost 4 bases, J lost 4 bases, and 10 bases lay in between. The V gene's germline CDR1 is SQVTM and CDR2 ANQGSEA. CDR3 size: 12 residues. CDR3 in DNA: TGCAGCGTTGCCCCAGGGAGCTATGGCTACACCTTC. Protein sequence: CSVAPGSYGYTF. Based on the CDR3 plus reference TRBV29-1 and TRBJ1-2, the full variable domain is SAVISQKPSRDICQRGTSLTIQCQVDSQVTMMFWYRQQPGQSLTLIATANQGSEATYESGFVIDKFPISRPNLTFSTLTVSNMSPEDSSIYLCSVAPGSYGYTFGSGTRLTVV.

This rearrangement joins TRBV2 to TRBJ1-1; 12 nucleotides align to TRBD1. Germline loops: CDR1 SNHLY, CDR2 FYNNEI. CDR3 length: 14 residues. Trimming removed 6 bases from V and 6 bases from J; junction bases left unmatched: 5. The DNA of the CDR3 is TGTGCCAGCAGGGGGACAGGGGGCGCCGCTGAAGCTTTCTTT. Its protein product is CASRGTGGAAEAFF.

The chain carries TRBV9 and TRBJ1-3, with 12 bases identical to TRBD1. Looked up from germline, CDR1 is SGDLS and CDR2 is YYNGEE. J was trimmed by 3 bases and V by 4 bases; bases with no gene match: 11. The CDR3 is 18 amino acids. The CDR3 nucleotides read TGTGCCAGCAGCACATCACCCGGGACAGGGGGCAGTGGAAACACCATATATTTT. Translating gives CASSTSPGTGGSGNTIYF. The full variable domain, in which reference TRBV9 and TRBJ1-3 provide the parts outside the CDR3, is DSGVTQTPKHLITATGQRVTLRCSPRSGDLSVYWYQQSLDQGLQFLIQYYNGEERAKGNILERFSAQQFPDLHSELNLSSLELGDSALYFCASSTSPGTGGSGNTIYFGEGSWLTVV.

This chain connects TRBV9 to TRBJ1-3; D gene uncertain. The CDR3 has 14 amino acids. Trimming shortened V by 1 base and J by 2 bases, and 7 bases separated the two germline ends. From germline, CDR1 is SGDLS and CDR2 YYNGEE. CDR3 loop: CASSVIGPGNTIYF. The CDR3 DNA reads TGTGCCAGCAGCGTAATCGGGCCTGGAAACACCATATATTTT.

The sample holds many counts of this clone. J is TRBJ2-1 and V is TRBV29-1; D not resolved. The ends were cut back, 4 bases at V and 4 bases at J, with 14 bases in the middle. CDR1 is SQVTM, CDR2 ANQGSEA, per germline. This CDR3 comprises 14 residues. CDR3 protein: CSVGERKRYNEQFF. In nucleotides, the CDR3 is TGCAGCGTTGGAGAACGAAAAAGGTACAATGAGCAGTTCTTC.

The chain couples TRBV28 to TRBJ1-2; D not certain. Trimming shortened V by 6 bases and J by 8 bases, and 19 bases separated the two germline ends. Germline V gene data show CDR1 as MDHEN and CDR2 as SYDVKM. This CDR3 comprises 14 residues. CDR3 DNA: TGTGCCAGCAGGATATCGTGGCAGATCTACGGCTACACCTTC. It is translated as CASRISWQIYGYTF.